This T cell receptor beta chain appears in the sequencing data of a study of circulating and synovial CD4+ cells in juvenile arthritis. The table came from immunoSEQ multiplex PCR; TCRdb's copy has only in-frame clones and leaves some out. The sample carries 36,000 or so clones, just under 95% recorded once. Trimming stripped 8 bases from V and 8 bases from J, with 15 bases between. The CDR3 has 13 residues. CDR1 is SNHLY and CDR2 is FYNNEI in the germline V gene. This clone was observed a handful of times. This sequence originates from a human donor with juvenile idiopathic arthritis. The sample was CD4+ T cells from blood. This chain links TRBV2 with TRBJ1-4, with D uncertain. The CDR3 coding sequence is TGTGCCAGCCTGGGAGGGAGATGGGAAAAACTGTTTTTT. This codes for CASLGGRWEKLFF.